This passage covers 2 T cell receptor beta chains from one sample sequenced in a study of blood T cells in healthy people across ages. Then a second PCR, running roughly 7 to 11 cycles, was carried out with a sample-barcoded 5' primer and a J-beta primer mix. TCRdb recomputed calls from the 5' RACE reads with MiXCR, one row per CDR3 protein. Of approximately 2,000,000 distinct CDR3 sequences in the sample, about 39% were seen once. The sequencing sample was made of blood. Receptors were obtained from a human donor in good health.

This chain joins TRBV20-1 and TRBJ2-1; tentatively, D is TRBD2 (6 bases). The CDR3 loop spans 15 amino acids. From germline, CDR1 is DFQATT and CDR2 SNEGSKA (reference sequence). V lost 0 bases, J lost 2 bases, and 11 bases lay in between. CDR3 sequence (DNA): TGCAGTGCTAGAGATCCGCGGGGACCCTACAATGAGCAGTTCTTC. Protein product: CSARDPRGPYNEQFF.

This sequence joins TRBV11-2 and TRBJ1-4, with D tentatively TRBD1 (5 bases). The V end was cut by 4 bases, the J end by 13 bases, with 13 bases between. The CDR3 sequence is 12 residues long. Germline V gives CDR1 SGHAT, CDR2 FQNNGV. In DNA form, the CDR3 reads TGTGCCAGCAGCTCCCCTTGGGGGAGACTGTTTTTT. The encoded protein is CASSSPWGRLFF.